This T cell receptor beta chain was retrieved from a study of PD-L1 blockade in urothelial cancer (dated by TCRdb to the late 2010s). Regarding the research as a whole: Therapy was started at some point between 2014 and 2016 for all patients, and atezolizumab 1,200 mg was administered intravenously every 3 weeks. Twenty-five of 29 patients were males with bladder-origin urothelial cancer, and about 65% of the roughly 30 reported a prior smoking history. Patients had an ECOG performance status of 0 or 1 and had received between 0 and 3 prior chemotherapy regimens. Blood samples were analyzed at 3 weeks after treatment start (second dose) and at 6 weeks after treatment start. A median of roughly 140,000 T cells and some 84,000 unique TCRs was obtained from blood samples, and a median clonality of 0.080 was observed. Somatic, immune and clinical correlates of response to PD-L1 blockade with atezolizumab in urothelial cancer were the focus of an exploratory multi-omic analysis. TCR sequencing covered pretreatment tumor samples and matched, serially collected peripheral blood taken before and after atezolizumab treatment. Durable clinical benefit meant progression-free survival longer than 6 months, and TCR features were also tested against progression-free and overall survival. Whole exome sequencing and RNA sequencing of pretreatment tumors were performed alongside TCR sequencing in the same patients. Durable clinical benefit was achieved by nine patients and was not achieved by 20 patients. Pretreatment blood TCR-seq was available for twenty-nine patients, at least one posttreatment blood collection was obtained for roughly 24 patients, and tumor TCR-seq was available for roughly 24 patients. On the study overall, not on this receptor specifically: Because the sample size was small (n of about 30) and many exploratory analyses were performed, the results are intended to be hypothesis-generating. Improved progression-free and overall survival was found to be associated with pretreatment peripheral blood TCR clonality below the median. Among patients with durable benefit, tumor-associated TCR clones showed greater expansion in peripheral blood 3 weeks after treatment started (n of about 20, p = 0.022).

The sample's time point, from its label and the paper: peripheral blood 6 weeks after treatment start. A total of roughly 31 patients with locally advanced or metastatic urothelial carcinoma, treated at Memorial Sloan Kettering on a trial protocol, made up the cohort. Peripheral blood mononuclear cells were collected from each patient pretreatment and during treatment, giving between 1 and 8 total time points per patient. The Qiagen DNeasy Blood extraction kit was used to purify genomic DNA from total PBMCs and from tumor samples. Collected pretreatment and during treatment, PBMCs were isolated and stored as previously described. Each PCR received spiked-in synthetic TCR analog templates so that absolute template abundance could be estimated from read counts. The immunoSEQ assay was used to amplify TCRbeta CDR3 regions from genomic DNA with bias-controlled V and J gene primers. Sequencing of rearranged TCRbeta segments was done at approximately 20X coverage. The original methods were these. Clustering was used to correct sequencing errors, and CDR3s were annotated against IMGT so that V, D and J genes could be assigned. Out-of-frame and stop-codon sequences were excluded, and only productive TCRbeta rearrangements were used in downstream analyses. Clonality was computed as one minus Shannon entropy normalized by the log of the number of unique productive sequences. Fisher's exact test with Benjamini-Hochberg correction, at a threshold of adjusted p below 0.01, was used to find clones that differed between time points or between blood and tumor. The immuneACCESS repertoire file appears here via TCRdb, limited to in-frame rearrangements. These files lack a portion of the clones; in checked studies, under half of the deficit traces to unresolved V genes, and the cause of the others is not known. V and J calls and clone size are as listed in that table; D and trimming were resolved from the DNA. The sample profile shows about 76,000 clones; 80% to 95% of them were found once. In total, the top ten clones hold 0.7% to 0.9% of the sample.

Spanning cysteine to phenylalanine, the CDR3 consists of 14 amino acids. The retained sequence is limited to the CDR3, 42 bases, with the frame set at the first base. Germline trimming amounts to 3 bases on V and 0 bases on J, with 2 as the count of junction bases outside the gene matches. The germline V gene encodes CDR1 SGHRS and CDR2 YFSETQ. Remarks on this clone: This clone's antigen is unknown. No much larger clone is present one base from it, and per-base qualities are unavailable.

The chain joins TRBV5-1 to TRBJ1-1; 7 bases in between match TRBD1. The sequence derives from a woman of 80 years or more with urothelial cancer. The sequencing used PBMCs, collected around atezolizumab (anti-PD-L1) treatment. The DNA is TGCGCCAGCAGCTCGGGACAGCTGAACACTGAAGCTTTCTTT. The resulting protein is CASSSGQLNTEAFF.